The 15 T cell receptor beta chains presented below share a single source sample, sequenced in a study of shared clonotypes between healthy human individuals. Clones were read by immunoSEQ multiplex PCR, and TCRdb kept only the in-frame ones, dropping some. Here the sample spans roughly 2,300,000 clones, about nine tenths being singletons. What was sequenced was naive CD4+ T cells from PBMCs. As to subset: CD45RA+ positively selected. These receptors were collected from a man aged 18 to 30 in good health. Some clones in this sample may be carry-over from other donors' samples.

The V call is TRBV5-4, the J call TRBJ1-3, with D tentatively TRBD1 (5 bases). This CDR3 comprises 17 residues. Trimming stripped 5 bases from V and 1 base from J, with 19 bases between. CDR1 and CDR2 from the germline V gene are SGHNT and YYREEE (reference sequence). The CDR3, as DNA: TGTGCCAGCAGACAAACTCCGCAGGGTTCATCTGGAAACACCATATATTTT. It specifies CASRQTPQGSSGNTIYF. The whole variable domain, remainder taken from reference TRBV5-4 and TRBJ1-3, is ETGVTQSPTHLIKTRGQQVTLRCSSQSGHNTVSWYQQALGQGPQFIFQYYREEENGRGNFPPRFSGLQFPNYSSELNVNALELDDSALYLCASRQTPQGSSGNTIYFGEGSWLTVV.

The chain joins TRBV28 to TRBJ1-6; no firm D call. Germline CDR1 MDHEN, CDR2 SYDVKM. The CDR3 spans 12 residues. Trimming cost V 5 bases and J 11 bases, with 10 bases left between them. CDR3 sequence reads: CASSLILAPLHF. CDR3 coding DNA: TGTGCCAGCAGTCTTATCCTGGCACCCCTCCACTTT. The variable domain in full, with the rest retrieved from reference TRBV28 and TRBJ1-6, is DVKVTQSSRYLVKRTGEKVFLECVQDMDHENMFWYRQDPGLGLRLIYFSYDVKMKEKGDIPEGYSVSREKKERFSLILESASTNQTSMYLCASSLILAPLHFGNGTRLTVT.

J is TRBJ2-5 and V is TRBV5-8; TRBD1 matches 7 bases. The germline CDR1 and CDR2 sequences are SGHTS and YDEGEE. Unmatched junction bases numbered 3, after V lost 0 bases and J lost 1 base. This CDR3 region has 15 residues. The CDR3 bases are TGTGCCAGCAGCTTGGGGTCAGGGGGCCAAGAGACCCAGTACTTC. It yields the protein CASSLGSGGQETQYF. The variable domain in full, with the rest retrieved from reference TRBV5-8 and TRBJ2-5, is EAGVTQSPTHLIKTRGQQATLRCSPISGHTSVYWYQQALGLGLQFLLWYDEGEERNRGNFPPRFSGRQFPNYSSELNVNALELEDSALYLCASSLGSGGQETQYFGPGTRLLVL.

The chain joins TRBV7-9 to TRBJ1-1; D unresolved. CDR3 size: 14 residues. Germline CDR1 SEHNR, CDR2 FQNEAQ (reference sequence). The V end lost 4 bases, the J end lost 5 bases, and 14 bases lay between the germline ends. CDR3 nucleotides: TGTGCCAGCAGCTCGAGGCGGGTGATTACTGAAGCTTTCTTT. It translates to CASSSRRVITEAFF.

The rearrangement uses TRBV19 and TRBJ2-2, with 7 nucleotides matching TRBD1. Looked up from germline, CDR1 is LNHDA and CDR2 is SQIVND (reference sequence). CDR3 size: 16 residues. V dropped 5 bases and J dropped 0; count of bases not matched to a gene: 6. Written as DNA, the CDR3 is TGTGCCAGTAGTGACAGGGTTTTCACGAACACCGGGGAGCTGTTTTTT. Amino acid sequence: CASSDRVFTNTGELFF.

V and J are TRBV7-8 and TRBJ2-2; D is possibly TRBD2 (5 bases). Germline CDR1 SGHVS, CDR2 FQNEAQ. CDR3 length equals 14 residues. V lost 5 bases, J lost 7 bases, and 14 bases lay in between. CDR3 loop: CASSPGLSIGELFF. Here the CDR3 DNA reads TGTGCCAGCAGCCCCGGACTGTCGATCGGGGAGCTGTTTTTT.

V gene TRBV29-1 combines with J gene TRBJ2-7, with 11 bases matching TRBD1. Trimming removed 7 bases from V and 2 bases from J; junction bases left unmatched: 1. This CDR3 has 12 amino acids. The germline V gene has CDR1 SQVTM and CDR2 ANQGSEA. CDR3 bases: TGCAGCGGGGGACAGGGGGCCTACGAGCAGTACTTC. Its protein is CSGGQGAYEQYF.

The CDR3 reads CASSFQGAKNIQYF. CDR3 DNA sequence: TGTGCCAGCAGCTTTCAGGGAGCCAAAAACATTCAGTACTTC. The V call is TRBV5-4, the J call TRBJ2-4, with D perhaps matching TRBD1 (5 bases). CDR1 and CDR2 from the germline V gene are SGHNT and YYREEE (reference sequence). This CDR3 comprises 14 residues. Trimming shortened V by 2 bases and J by 0 bases, and 6 bases separated the two germline ends.

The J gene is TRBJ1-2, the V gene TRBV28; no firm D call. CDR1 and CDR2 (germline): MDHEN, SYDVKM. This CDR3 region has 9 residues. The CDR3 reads CGLGDGYTF. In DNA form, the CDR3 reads TGTGGTTTAGGAGATGGCTACACCTTC.

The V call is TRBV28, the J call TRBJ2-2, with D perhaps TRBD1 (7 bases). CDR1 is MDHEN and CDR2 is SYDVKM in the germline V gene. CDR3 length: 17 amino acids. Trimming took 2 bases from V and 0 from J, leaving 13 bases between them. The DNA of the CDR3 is TGTGCCAGCAGTTTACCCAGGGGGGCCGCGAACACCGGGGAGCTGTTTTTT. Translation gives CASSLPRGAANTGELFF. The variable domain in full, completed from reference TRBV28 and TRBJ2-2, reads DVKVTQSSRYLVKRTGEKVFLECVQDMDHENMFWYRQDPGLGLRLIYFSYDVKMKEKGDIPEGYSVSREKKERFSLILESASTNQTSMYLCASSLPRGAANTGELFFGEGSRLTVL.

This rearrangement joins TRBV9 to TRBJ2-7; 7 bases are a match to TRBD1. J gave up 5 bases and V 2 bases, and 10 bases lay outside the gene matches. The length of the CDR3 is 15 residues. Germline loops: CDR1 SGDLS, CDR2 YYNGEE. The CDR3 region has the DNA TGTGCCAGCAGCGTTTCCGGGACAGTCGGTCACGAGCAGTACTTC. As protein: CASSVSGTVGHEQYF.

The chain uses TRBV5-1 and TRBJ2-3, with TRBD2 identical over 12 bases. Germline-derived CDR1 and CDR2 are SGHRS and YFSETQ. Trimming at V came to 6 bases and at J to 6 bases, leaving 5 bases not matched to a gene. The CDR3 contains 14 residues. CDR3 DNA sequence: TGCGCCAGCAATGGACTAGCGGGGACTGATACGCAGTATTTT. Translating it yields CASNGLAGTDTQYF.

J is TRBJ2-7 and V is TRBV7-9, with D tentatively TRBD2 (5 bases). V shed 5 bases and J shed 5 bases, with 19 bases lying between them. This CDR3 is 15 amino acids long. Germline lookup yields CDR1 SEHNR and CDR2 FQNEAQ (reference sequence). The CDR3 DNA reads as TGTGCCAGCAGCCCCGAACTAGTTTGGAGGAACGAGCAGTACTTC. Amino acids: CASSPELVWRNEQYF.

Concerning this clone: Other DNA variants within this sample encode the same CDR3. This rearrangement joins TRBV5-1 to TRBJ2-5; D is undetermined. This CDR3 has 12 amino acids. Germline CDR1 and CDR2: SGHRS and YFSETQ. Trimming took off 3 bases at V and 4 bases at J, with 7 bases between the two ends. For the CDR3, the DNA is TGCGCCAGCAGCTCCGGATTAGAGACCCAGTACTTC. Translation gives CASSSGLETQYF.

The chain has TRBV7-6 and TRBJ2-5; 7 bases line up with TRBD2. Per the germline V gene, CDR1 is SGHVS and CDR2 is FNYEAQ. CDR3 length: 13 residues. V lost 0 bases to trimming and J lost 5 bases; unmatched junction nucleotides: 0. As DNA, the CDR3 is TGTGCCAGCAGCTTAGCGCGGGGGGAGACCCAGTACTTC. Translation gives CASSLARGETQYF.